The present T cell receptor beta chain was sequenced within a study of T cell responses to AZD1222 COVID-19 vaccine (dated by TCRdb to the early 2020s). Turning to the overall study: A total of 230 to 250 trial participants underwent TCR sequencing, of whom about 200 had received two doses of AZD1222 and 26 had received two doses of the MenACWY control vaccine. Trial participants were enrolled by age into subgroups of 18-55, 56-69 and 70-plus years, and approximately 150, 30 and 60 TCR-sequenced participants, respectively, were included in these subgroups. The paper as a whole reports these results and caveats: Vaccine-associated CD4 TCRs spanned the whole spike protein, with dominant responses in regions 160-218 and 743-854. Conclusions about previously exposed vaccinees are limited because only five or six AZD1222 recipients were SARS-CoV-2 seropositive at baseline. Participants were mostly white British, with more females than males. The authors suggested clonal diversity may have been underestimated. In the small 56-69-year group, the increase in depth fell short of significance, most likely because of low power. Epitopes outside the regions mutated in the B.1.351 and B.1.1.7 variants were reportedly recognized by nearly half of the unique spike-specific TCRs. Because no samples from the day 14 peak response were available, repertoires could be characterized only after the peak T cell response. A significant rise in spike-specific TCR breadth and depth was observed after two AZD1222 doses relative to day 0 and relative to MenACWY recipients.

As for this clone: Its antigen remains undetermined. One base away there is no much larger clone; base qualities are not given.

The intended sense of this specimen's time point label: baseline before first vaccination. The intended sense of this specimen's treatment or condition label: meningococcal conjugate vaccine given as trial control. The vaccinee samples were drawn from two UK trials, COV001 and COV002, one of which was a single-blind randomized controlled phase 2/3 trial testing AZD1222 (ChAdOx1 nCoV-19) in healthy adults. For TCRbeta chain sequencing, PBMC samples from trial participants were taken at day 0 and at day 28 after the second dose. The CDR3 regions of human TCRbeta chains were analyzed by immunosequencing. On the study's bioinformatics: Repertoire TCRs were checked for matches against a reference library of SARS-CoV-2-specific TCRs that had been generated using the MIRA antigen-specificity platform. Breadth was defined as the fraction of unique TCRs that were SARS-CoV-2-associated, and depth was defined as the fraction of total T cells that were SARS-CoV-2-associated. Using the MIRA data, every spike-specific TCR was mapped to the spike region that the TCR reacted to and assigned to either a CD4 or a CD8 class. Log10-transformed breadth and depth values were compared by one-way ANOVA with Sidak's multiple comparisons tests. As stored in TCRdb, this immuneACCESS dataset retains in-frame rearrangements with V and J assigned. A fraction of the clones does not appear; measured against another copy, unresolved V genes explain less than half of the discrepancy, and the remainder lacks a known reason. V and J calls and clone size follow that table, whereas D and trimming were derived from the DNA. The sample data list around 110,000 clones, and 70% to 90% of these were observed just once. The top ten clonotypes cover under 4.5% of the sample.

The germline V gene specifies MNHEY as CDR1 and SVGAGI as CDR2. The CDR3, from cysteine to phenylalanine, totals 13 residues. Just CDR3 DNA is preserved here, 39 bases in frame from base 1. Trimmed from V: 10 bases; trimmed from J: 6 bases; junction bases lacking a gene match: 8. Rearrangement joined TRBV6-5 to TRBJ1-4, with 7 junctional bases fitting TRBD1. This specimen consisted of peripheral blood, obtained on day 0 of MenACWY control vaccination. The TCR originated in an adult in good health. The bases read TGTGCCATCGAGGGGCAGGGGGATGAAAAACTGTTTTTT. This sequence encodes CAIEGQGDEKLFF.